These 14 T cell receptor beta chains were all obtained from the same sample, sequenced in a study of T-cell reconstitution after alpha-beta-depleted transplantation in children. TCRbeta library construction was performed incorporating unique molecular identifiers. TCRdb processed the PCR reads anew with MiXCR; each CDR3 protein has one entry. In the table there are 350,000 to 400,000 distinct CDR3 sequences, more than 10% of which are singletons. The sequenced sample was PBMCs, obtained from the stem cell graft. These receptor sequences come from a human donor who donated a stem cell graft to a child with Fanconi anemia.

To note about this clonotype: Since the CDR3 does not end with the conserved phenylalanine or tryptophan, this likely comes from a read error. The chain recombines TRBV20-1 with TRBJ1-1, with D perhaps TRBD1 (6 bases). V was clipped by 6 bases and J by 3 bases, with 11 bases between them. Germline lookup yields CDR1 DFQATT and CDR2 SNEGSKA (reference sequence). This CDR3 contains 12 residues. CDR3 DNA: TGCAGTGCATCAGGACAGTACACTGAAGCTTTCTGT. It encodes CSASGQYTEAFC.

The table lists this clonotype with many counts. The chain combines TRBV6-6 with TRBJ2-3; D perhaps matches TRBD1 (7 bases). Germline V CDR1 and CDR2: MNHNY, SVGAGI (reference sequence). V shed 8 bases and J shed 2 bases, with 11 bases lying between them. There are 13 residues in the CDR3. The CDR3 spells CASQGGPTDTQYF. The CDR3 nucleotides read TGTGCCAGCCAGGGGGGCCCCACAGATACGCAGTATTTT.

This clonotype was detected ten times or more. The chain recombines TRBV11-2 with TRBJ2-1; no clear D gene. Germline CDR1 reads SGHAT; CDR2 reads FQNNGV. With 1 base removed from V and 7 bases from J, the gap between germline ends came to 8 bases. CDR3 length: 13 residues. The chain's CDR3 is CASSLGQINEQFF. The CDR3 nucleotides are TGTGCCAGCAGCTTAGGCCAGATAAATGAGCAGTTCTTC.

The rearrangement joins TRBV2 to TRBJ2-5, with D possibly being TRBD2 (6 bases). CDR1 and CDR2 from the germline V gene are SNHLY and FYNNEI. With 1 base removed from V and 6 bases from J, the gap between germline ends came to 9 bases. This CDR3 is 13 amino acids long. This chain's CDR3 is CASSEGGGKTQYF. As DNA, the CDR3 is TGTGCCAGCAGTGAAGGTGGCGGGAAGACCCAGTACTTC.

V gene TRBV27 combines with J gene TRBJ2-1, with a weak D call TRBD2 (6 bases). This CDR3 spans 16 amino acids. The germline V and J ends were trimmed by 1 base and 0 bases, with 10 bases remaining between them. The germline V gene encodes CDR1 MNHEY and CDR2 SMNVEV (reference sequence). CDR3 coding DNA: TGTGCCAGCAGTTTATTGGGGGGAGGCTCCTACAATGAGCAGTTCTTC. Protein: CASSLLGGGSYNEQFF.

A note on this clonotype: The junction does not match germline at one end; this may be a read error. This rearrangement joins TRBV5-6 to TRBJ2-1, with 13 nucleotides matching TRBD2. Germline V lookup: CDR1 SGHDT, CDR2 YYEEEE. CDR3 size: 12 residues. CDR3 region: CAISPGLAGVFF. DNA for the CDR3: TGTGCCATCAGCCCCGGACTAGCGGGGGTGTTCTTC. The variable domain in full, with the rest retrieved from reference TRBV5-6 and TRBJ2-1, is DAGVTQSPTHLIKTRGQQVTLRCSPKSGHDTVSWYQQALGQGPQFIFQYYEEEERQRGNFPDRFSGHQFPNYSSELNVNALLLGDSALYLCAISPGLAGVFFGPGTRLTVL.

This clonotype has more than one count but fewer than ten. The chain has TRBV6-2 or TRBV6-3 and TRBJ2-4, with TRBD2 matching 13 bases. The J segment lost 9 bases and the V segment lost 6 bases, leaving 8 bases of the junction unmatched. The CDR3 consists of 15 residues. Germline V CDR1 and CDR2: MNHEY, SVGEGT. CDR3 bases: TGTGCCAGCAGAGGACTAGCGGGGGCACCCAGCATTCAGTACTTC. It codes for CASRGLAGAPSIQYF.

This clonotype has a count of ten or more. This chain joins TRBV4-3 and TRBJ2-2; D gene uncertain. Germline assignment: CDR1 LGHNA and CDR2 YSLEER. V lost 0 bases, J lost 1 base, and 6 bases lay in between. The CDR3 spans 15 residues. The CDR3 sequence: CASSQEVLNTGELFF. For the CDR3, the DNA is TGCGCCAGCAGCCAAGAAGTTCTGAACACCGGGGAGCTGTTTTTT.

This chain uses TRBV3-1 with TRBJ2-2; D call uncertain. The germline V and J ends were trimmed by 0 bases and 6 bases, with 8 bases remaining between them. The CDR3 runs 14 residues. Germline assignment: CDR1 LGHDT and CDR2 YNNKEL (reference sequence). CDR3 nucleotides: TGTGCCAGCAGCCAAGACGTCGGTGCCGGGGAGCTGTTTTTT. Residues: CASSQDVGAGELFF.

This clonotype occurred many times. CDR3 amino acids: CASSVVQGAYTGELFF. CDR3 nucleotide sequence: TGCGCCAGCAGCGTAGTACAGGGGGCCTACACCGGGGAGCTGTTTTTT. The rearrangement joins TRBV5-1 to TRBJ2-2, with 9 bases matching TRBD1. The CDR3 covers 16 residues. J was trimmed by 3 bases and V by 4 bases; bases with no gene match: 7. Germline V CDR1 and CDR2: SGHRS, YFSETQ.

In its sample, this clonotype was seen many times. The chain recombines TRBV9 with TRBJ1-6; tentatively, D is TRBD1 (5 bases). V shed 1 base and J shed 8 bases, with 7 bases lying between them. Germline-derived CDR1 and CDR2 are SGDLS and YYNGEE. This CDR3 is 13 amino acids long. The CDR3 DNA is TGTGCCAGCAGCGTATCGGGGGATTCACCCCTCCACTTT. The encoded protein is CASSVSGDSPLHF.

The V and J genes are TRBV10-3 and TRBJ1-1, with 9 bases aligning to TRBD1. The CDR3 sequence is 17 residues long. Germline V gene sequence: CDR1 ENHRY, CDR2 SYGVKD. The junction had 16 bases not matched to a gene; V was cut back by 7 bases and J by 4 bases. The CDR3 nucleotides read TGTGCCATCACCAAATCCGGGACAGGGTTGTATCGCACTGAAGCTTTCTTT. This codes for CAITKSGTGLYRTEAFF.

Only a few counts were recorded for this clonotype. The chain recombines TRBV18 with TRBJ2-3; 12 nucleotides line up with TRBD1. This CDR3 has 18 residues. V trimming: 6 bases; J trimming: 5 bases; junction bases outside the gene matches: 15. In germline, CDR1 is KGHSH, CDR2 LQKENI. CDR3 loop: CASSRLEGQGAQKDTQYF. For the CDR3, the DNA is TGTGCCAGCTCTCGTCTGGAGGGACAGGGGGCGCAAAAAGATACGCAGTATTTT.

This clonotype was counted only a few times. V usage is TRBV5-1 and J usage is TRBJ1-2; possible D gene TRBD1, 5 bases. V was trimmed by 3 bases and J by 0 bases, leaving 12 bases between them. Germline lookup yields CDR1 SGHRS and CDR2 YFSETQ. CDR3 length: 15 amino acids. The CDR3 DNA reads as TGCGCCAGCAGCTCCGGACACACCGCTAACTATGGCTACACCTTC. It is translated as CASSSGHTANYGYTF.